This TCR beta chain comes out of a study of T-cell memory formation after mild COVID-19. Study details: Largely donor-specific sequence clusters came from a couple of donors.

This clonotype was recorded a few times. TCRdb re-analysed the 5' RACE reads in MiXCR, keeping a single row per CDR3 protein. Of approximately 560,000 distinct CDR3 sequences in the sample, roughly a sixth were seen once. Specimen: PBMCs or a T cell subset sorted from them (not recorded which). This clonotype was sampled from an adult woman who had mild COVID-19 (a few samples of this study predate the infection). Cell type and time point are not known.

The CDR3 coding sequence is TGTGCCAGCAGCTCCATGCGGGAAGGGAAAACCGGGGAGCTGTTTTTT. Its translation: CASSSMREGKTGELFF. The rearrangement links TRBV7-6 to TRBJ2-2, with a possible D match to TRBD2 (6 bases). Germline values: CDR1 SGHVS, CDR2 FNYEAQ. Trimming stripped 4 bases from V and 5 bases from J, with 17 bases between. The CDR3 is made up of 16 amino acids.